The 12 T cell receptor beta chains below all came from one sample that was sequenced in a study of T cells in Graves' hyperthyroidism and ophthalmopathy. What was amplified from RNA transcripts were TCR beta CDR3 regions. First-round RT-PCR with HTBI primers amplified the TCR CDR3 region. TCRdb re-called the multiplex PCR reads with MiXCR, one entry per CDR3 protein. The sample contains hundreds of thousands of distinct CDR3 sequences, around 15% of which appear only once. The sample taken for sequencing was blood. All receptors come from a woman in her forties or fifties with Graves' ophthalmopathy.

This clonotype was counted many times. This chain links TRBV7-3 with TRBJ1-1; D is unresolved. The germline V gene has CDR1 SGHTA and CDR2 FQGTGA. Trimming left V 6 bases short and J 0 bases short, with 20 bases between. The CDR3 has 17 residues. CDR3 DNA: TGTGCCAGCAGTGATACTATGGGTTTTTTCATGAACACTGAAGCTTTCTTT. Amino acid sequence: CASSDTMGFFMNTEAFF.

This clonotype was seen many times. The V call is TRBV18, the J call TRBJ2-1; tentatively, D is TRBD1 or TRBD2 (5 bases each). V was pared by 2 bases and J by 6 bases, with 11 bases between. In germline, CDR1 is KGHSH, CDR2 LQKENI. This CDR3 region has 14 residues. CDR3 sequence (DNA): TGTGCCAGCTCACCAATTTCAGGGACCAATGAGCAGTTCTTC. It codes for CASSPISGTNEQFF.

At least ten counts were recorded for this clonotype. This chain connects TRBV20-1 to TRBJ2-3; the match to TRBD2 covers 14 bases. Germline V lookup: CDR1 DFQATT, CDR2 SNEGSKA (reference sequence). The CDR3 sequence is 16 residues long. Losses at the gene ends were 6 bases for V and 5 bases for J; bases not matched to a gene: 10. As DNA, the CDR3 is TGCAGTGCCCTCAGACTAGCGGGAGGGTCCGGAGATACGCAGTATTTT. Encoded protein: CSALRLAGGSGDTQYF.

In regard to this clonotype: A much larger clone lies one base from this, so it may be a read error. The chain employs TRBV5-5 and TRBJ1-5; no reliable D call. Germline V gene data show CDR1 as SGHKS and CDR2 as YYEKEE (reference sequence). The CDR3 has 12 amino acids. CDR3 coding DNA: TGTGTCAGCAGCTTGGTCAATCAGCCCCAGCATTTT. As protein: CVSSLVNQPQHF. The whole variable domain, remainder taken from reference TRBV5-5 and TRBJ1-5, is DAGVTQSPTHLIKTRGQQVTLRCSPISGHKSVSWYQQVLGQGPQFIFQYYEKEERGRGNFPDRFSARQFPNYSSELNVNALLLGDSALYLCVSSLVNQPQHFGDGTRLSIL.

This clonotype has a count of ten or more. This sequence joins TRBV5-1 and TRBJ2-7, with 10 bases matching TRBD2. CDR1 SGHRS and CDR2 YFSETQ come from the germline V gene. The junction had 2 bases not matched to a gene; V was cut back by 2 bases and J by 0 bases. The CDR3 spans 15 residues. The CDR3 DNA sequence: TGCGCCAGCAGCTTCTTAGCGGGAGGCTCCTACGAGCAGTACTTC. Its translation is CASSFLAGGSYEQYF.

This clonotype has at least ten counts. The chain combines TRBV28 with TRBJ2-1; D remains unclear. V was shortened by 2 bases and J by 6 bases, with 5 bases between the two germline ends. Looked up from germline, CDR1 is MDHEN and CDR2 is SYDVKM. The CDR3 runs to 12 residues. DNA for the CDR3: TGTGCCAGCAGTTTACTCAGCAATGAGCAGTTCTTC. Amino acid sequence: CASSLLSNEQFF.

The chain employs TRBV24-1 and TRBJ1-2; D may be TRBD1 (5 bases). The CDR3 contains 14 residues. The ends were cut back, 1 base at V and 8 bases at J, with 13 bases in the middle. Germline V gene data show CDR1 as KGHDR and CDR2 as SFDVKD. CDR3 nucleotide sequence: TGTGCCACCAGTGATTTCACAGGTCATGAAGGCTACACCTTC. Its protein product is CATSDFTGHEGYTF.

The CDR3 here is CASGLVPQGAYNEQFF. The CDR3 nucleotides read TGTGCTAGTGGTTTGGTACCGCAGGGCGCCTACAATGAGCAGTTCTTC. V usage is TRBV12-5 and J usage is TRBJ2-1, with a possible D match to TRBD1 (5 bases). The CDR3 loop spans 16 amino acids. Trimming pared 0 bases from V and 2 bases from J, leaving 11 bases between. Germline V gives CDR1 LGHNT, CDR2 FRNRAP. The whole variable domain, remainder taken from reference TRBV12-5 and TRBJ2-1, is DARVTQTPRHKVTEMGQEVTMRCQPILGHNTVFWYRQTMMQGLELLAYFRNRAPLDDSGMPKDRFSAEMPDATLATLKIQPSEPRDSAVYFCASGLVPQGAYNEQFFGPGTRLTVL.

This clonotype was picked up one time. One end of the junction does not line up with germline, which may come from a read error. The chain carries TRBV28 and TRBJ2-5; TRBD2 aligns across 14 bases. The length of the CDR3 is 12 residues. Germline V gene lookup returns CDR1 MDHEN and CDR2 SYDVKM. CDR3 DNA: TGTGCCAGCAGTTTCGGACTAGCGGGAGGCAACTTC. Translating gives CASSFGLAGGNF.

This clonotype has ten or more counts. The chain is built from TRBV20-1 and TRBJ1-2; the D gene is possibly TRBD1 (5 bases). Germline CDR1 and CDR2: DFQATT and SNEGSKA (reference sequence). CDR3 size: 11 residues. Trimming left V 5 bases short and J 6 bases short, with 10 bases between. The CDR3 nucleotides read TGCAGTGCTCCCGGGGGTAATGGCTACACCTTC. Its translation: CSAPGGNGYTF.

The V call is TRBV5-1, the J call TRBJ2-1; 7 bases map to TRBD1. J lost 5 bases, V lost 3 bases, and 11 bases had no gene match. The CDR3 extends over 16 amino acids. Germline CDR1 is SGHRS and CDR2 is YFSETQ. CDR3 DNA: TGCGCCAGCAGCTCGAGGGCAGGGGGTGAGAACAATGAGCAGTTCTTC. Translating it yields CASSSRAGGENNEQFF.

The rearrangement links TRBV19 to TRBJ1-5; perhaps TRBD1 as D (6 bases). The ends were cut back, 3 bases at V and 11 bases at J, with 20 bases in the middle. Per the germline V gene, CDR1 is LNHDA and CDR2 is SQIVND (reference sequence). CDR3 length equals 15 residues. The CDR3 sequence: CASSMESGVVVAQHF. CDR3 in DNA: TGTGCCAGTAGTATGGAGTCAGGGGTAGTAGTGGCCCAGCATTTT.